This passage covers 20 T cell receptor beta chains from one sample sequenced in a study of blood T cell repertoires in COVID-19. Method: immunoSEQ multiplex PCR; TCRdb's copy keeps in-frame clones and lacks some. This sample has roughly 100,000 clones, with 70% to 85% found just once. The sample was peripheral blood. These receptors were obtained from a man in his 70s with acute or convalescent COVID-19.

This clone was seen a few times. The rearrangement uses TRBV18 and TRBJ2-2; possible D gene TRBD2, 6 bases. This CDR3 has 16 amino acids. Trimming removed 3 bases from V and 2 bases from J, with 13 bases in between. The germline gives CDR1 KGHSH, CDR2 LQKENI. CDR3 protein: CASSPRLGVNTGELFF. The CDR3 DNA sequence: TGTGCCAGCTCACCTCGACTAGGTGTAAACACCGGGGAGCTGTTTTTT.

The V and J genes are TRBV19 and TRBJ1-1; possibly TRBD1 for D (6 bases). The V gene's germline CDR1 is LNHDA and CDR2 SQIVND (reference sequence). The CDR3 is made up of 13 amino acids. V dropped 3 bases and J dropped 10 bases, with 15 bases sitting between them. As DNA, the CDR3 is TGTGCCAGTAGTATCGACGGTCAGGGGTCAGCTTTCTTT. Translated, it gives CASSIDGQGSAFF.

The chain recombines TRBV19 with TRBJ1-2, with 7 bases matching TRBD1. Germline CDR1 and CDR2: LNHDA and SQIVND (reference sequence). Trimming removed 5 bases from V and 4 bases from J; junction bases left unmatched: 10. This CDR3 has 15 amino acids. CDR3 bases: TGTGCCAGTAGTCTAACCCGACAGGGAGGCTATGGCTACACCTTC. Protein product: CASSLTRQGGYGYTF.

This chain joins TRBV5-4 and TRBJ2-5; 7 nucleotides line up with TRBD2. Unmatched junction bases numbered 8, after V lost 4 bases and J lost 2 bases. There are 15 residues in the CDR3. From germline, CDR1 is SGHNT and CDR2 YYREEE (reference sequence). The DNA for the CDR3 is TGTGCCAGCAGCCCAAGCGGGGCCCAACAAGAGACCCAGTACTTC. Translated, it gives CASSPSGAQQETQYF. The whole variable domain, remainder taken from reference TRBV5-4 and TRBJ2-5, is ETGVTQSPTHLIKTRGQQVTLRCSSQSGHNTVSWYQQALGQGPQFIFQYYREEENGRGNFPPRFSGLQFPNYSSELNVNALELDDSALYLCASSPSGAQQETQYFGPGTRLLVL.

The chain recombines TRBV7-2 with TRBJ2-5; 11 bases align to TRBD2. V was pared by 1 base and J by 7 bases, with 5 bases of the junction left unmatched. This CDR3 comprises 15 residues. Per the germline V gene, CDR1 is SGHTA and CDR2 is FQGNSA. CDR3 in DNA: TGTGCCAGCAGCTTAGATTTAGCGGGAGGGGGGACCCAGTACTTC. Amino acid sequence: CASSLDLAGGGTQYF. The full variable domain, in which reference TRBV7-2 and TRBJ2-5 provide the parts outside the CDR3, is GAGVSQSPSNKVTEKGKDVELRCDPISGHTALYWYRQSLGQGLEFLIYFQGNSAPDKSGLPSDRFSAERTGGSVSTLTIQRTQQEDSAVYLCASSLDLAGGGTQYFGPGTRLLVL.

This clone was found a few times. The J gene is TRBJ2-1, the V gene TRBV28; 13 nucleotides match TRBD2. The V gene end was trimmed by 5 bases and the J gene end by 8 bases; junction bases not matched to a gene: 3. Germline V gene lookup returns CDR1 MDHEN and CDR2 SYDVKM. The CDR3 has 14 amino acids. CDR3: CASSLLAGGDEQFF. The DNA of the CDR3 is TGTGCCAGCAGTCTACTAGCGGGAGGGGATGAGCAGTTCTTC.

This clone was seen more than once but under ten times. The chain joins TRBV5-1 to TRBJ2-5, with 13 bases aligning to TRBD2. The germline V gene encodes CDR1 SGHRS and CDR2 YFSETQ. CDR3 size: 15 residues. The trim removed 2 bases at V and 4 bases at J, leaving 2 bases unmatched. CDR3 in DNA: TGCGCCAGCAGCTTACTAGCGGGGGGGTCAGAGACCCAGTACTTC. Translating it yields CASSLLAGGSETQYF.

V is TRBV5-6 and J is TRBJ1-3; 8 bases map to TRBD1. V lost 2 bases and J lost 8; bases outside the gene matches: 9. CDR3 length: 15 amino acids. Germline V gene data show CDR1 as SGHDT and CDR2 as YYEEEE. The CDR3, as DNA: TGTGCCAGCAGCTTACTGGGACAGGTTGCGGACACCATATATTTT. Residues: CASSLLGQVADTIYF.

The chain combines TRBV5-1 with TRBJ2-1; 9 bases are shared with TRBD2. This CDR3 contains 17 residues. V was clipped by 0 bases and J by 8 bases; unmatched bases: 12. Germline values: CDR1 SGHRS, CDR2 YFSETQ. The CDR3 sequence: CASSLVPAGGSWYEQFF. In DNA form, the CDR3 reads TGCGCCAGCAGCTTGGTACCGGCGGGGGGGTCTTGGTATGAGCAGTTCTTC.

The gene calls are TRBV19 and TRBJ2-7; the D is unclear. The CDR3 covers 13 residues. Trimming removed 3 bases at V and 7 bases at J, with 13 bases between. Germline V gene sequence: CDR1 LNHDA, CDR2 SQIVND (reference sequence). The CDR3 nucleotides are TGTGCCAGTAGTATGCGGCCAGTTGGGGAGCAGTACTTC. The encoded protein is CASSMRPVGEQYF. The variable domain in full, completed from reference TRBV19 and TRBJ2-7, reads DGGITQSPKYLFRKEGQNVTLSCEQNLNHDAMYWYRQDPGQGLRLIYYSQIVNDFQKGDIAEGYSVSREKKESFPLTVTSAQKNPTAFYLCASSMRPVGEQYFGPGTRLTVT.

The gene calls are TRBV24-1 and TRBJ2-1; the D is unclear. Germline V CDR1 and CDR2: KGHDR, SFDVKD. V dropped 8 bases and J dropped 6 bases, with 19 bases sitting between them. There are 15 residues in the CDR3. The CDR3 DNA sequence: TGTGCCACCAAATTGACTCAAATTGGCGGCAATGAGCAGTTCTTC. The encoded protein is CATKLTQIGGNEQFF.

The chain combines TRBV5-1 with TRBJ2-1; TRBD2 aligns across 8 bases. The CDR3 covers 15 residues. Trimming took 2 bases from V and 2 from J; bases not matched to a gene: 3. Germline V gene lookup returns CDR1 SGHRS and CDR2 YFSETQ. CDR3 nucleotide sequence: TGCGCCAGCAGCTTCGGGGGGGCCACCTACAATGAGCAGTTCTTC. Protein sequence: CASSFGGATYNEQFF.

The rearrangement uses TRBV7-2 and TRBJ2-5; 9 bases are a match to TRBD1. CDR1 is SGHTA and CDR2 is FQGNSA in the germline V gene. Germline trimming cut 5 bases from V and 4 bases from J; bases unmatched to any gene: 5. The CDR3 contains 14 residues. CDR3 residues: CASSNDRGVETQYF. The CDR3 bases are TGTGCCAGCAGCAACGACAGGGGGGTAGAGACCCAGTACTTC.

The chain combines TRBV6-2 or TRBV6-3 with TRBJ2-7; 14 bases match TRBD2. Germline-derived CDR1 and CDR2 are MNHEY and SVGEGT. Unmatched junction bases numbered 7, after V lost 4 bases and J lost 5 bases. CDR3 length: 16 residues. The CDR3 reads CASSSGLAGVHHEQYF. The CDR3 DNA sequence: TGTGCCAGCAGTTCGGGACTAGCGGGAGTTCACCACGAGCAGTACTTC.

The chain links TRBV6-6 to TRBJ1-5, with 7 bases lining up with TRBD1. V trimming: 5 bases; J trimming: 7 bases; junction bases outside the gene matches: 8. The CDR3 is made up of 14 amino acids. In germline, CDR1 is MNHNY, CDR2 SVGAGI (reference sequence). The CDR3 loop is CASSPGQHEQPQHF. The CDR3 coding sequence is TGTGCCAGCAGTCCGGGACAGCATGAACAGCCCCAGCATTTT.

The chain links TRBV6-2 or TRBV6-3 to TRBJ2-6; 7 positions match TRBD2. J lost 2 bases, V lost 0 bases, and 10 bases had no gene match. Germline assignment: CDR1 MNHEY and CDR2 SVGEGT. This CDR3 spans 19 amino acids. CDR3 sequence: CASSYSSRGETTGANVLTF. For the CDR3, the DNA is TGTGCCAGCAGTTACTCTTCTCGGGGGGAGACCACTGGGGCCAACGTCCTGACTTTC.

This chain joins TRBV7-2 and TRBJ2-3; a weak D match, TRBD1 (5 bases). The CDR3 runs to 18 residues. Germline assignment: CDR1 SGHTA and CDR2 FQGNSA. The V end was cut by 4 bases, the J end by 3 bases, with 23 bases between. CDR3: CASSSPLGPGPRTDTQYF. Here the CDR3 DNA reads TGTGCCAGCAGCTCCCCCCTGGGGCCAGGGCCGAGGACAGATACGCAGTATTTT.

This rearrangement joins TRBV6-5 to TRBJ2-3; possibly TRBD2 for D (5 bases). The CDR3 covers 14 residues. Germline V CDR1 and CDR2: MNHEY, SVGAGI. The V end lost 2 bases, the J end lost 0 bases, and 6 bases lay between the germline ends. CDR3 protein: CASSYGESTDTQYF. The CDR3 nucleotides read TGTGCCAGCAGTTACGGGGAGAGCACAGATACGCAGTATTTT.

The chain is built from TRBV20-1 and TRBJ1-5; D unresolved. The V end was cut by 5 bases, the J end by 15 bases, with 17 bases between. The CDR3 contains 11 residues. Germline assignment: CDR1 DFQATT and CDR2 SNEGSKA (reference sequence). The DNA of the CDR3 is TGCAGTGCTCCGTCCCCTCAAGCCCCGCATTTT. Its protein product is CSAPSPQAPHF.

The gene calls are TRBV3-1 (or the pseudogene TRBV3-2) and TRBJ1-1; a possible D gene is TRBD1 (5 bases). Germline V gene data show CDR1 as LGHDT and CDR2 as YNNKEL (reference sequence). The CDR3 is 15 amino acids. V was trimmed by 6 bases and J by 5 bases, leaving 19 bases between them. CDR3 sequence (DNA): TGTGCCAGCAGGCAGAGAGACCCGGGGGTGACTGAAGCTTTCTTT. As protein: CASRQRDPGVTEAFF.